This entry features one T cell receptor beta chain sequence. The sample belongs to a study of molecular identifiers for immune sequencing clone quantification. The V and J ends lost 2 bases and 1 base respectively, with 8 bases between them. Per the germline V gene, CDR1 is MNHEY and CDR2 is SVGAGI. The CDR3 totals 15 residues. Input for naive CD8 libraries was about 19,000 to 1,100,000 sorted cells; the RNA fraction used was 10%, 30% or 50%. TCRdb processed the PCR reads anew with MiXCR; each CDR3 protein has one entry. Of approximately 500,000 distinct CDR3 sequences listed, approximately 25% are singletons.

This sequence was found in a human donor in good health. Some libraries in this study had Jurkat cell RNA spiked in. This chain links TRBV6-5 with TRBJ2-2; D remains ambiguous. Sequenced sample: naive CD8+ T cells from blood, with Jurkat cell RNA spiked in. Subset here: FACS-sorted CD8+CD4-CCR7+CD45RA+ naive T cells. As DNA, the CDR3 is TGTGCCAGCAGTTACGGCCTAGGGAACACCGGGGAGCTGTTTTTT. This codes for CASSYGLGNTGELFF.